Sequencing of this T cell receptor beta chain was carried out in a study of blood T cell repertoires in COVID-19. Overall study: Researchers got acute and convalescent COVID-19 samples from the United States, Italy and Spain.

The V segment lost 5 bases and the J segment 4 bases; nucleotides outside the gene matches: 9. CDR1 is SGHRS and CDR2 is YFSETQ in the germline V gene. The CDR3 is 15 amino acids. Method: immunoSEQ multiplex PCR; TCRdb's copy keeps in-frame clones and lacks some. The sample shows more than 65,000 clones, more than 75% of them seen only once. Material for sequencing was peripheral blood. The chain is built from TRBV5-1 and TRBJ2-5, with 9 bases lining up with TRBD2. The TCR sequence derives from a human donor in a cohort sampled during active COVID-19. The CDR3 protein is CASRQGSSGGETQYF. The CDR3 DNA sequence: TGCGCCAGCAGACAAGGGAGTAGCGGGGGAGAGACCCAGTACTTC.